This is a list of T cell receptor beta chains from one sample in a study of blood T cell repertoires in COVID-19. Generated by immunoSEQ multiplex PCR, the TCRdb table keeps only in-frame clones and is missing some. Of under 250,000 clones in the sample, over 65% were seen once. Sample: peripheral blood. The receptors here all came from a woman in her seventies with active or convalescent COVID-19. Both conserved end residues are trimmed from each CDR3.

v_gene: TRBV3-1/TRBV3-2; j_gene: TRBJ2-7; CDR3aa: ASSLSGTSRDEQY
v_gene: TRBV5-8; j_gene: TRBJ1-1; CDR3aa: ASSLISGAEAF
v_gene: TRBV12-3/TRBV12-4; j_gene: TRBJ2-3; CDR3aa: ASRLTDTQY
v_gene: TRBV10-1; j_gene: TRBJ2-1; CDR3aa: ASSKDTNLYNEQF
v_gene: TRBV4-2; j_gene: TRBJ2-1; CDR3aa: ASSRPGLAANEQF
v_gene: TRBV27; j_gene: TRBJ1-5; CDR3aa: ASSFRLYDRGQAQPQH
v_gene: TRBV7-2; j_gene: TRBJ1-5; CDR3aa: ASSLGGRVNQPQH
v_gene: TRBV5-8; j_gene: TRBJ2-7; CDR3aa: ASSLAWANEQY
v_gene: TRBV5-1; j_gene: TRBJ1-1; CDR3aa: ASRGSRPDTEAF
v_gene: TRBV5-6; j_gene: TRBJ1-2; CDR3aa: ASSLGVSYT
v_gene: TRBV5-4; j_gene: TRBJ2-1; CDR3aa: ASSLGGLDVNEQF
v_gene: TRBV29-1; j_gene: TRBJ1-3; CDR3aa: SVQIQGGNTIY
v_gene: TRBV3-1/TRBV3-2; j_gene: TRBJ2-1; CDR3aa: ACRSGSYNEQF
v_gene: TRBV29-1; j_gene: TRBJ2-7; CDR3aa: SALGLADYEQY
v_gene: TRBV29-1; j_gene: TRBJ2-7; CDR3aa: SPPISGEDTYEQY
v_gene: TRBV15; j_gene: TRBJ1-1; CDR3aa: ATSRVPLTGEAF
v_gene: TRBV21-1; j_gene: TRBJ2-2; CDR3aa: ASSNRGGRTGELF
v_gene: TRBV5-4; j_gene: TRBJ2-7; CDR3aa: ASRPTGSSAAEQY
v_gene: TRBV7-3; j_gene: TRBJ2-5; CDR3aa: ASSPLGGLGRTQY
v_gene: TRBV5-1; j_gene: TRBJ2-7; CDR3aa: ASSYQGVSYEQY
v_gene: TRBV15; j_gene: TRBJ2-5; CDR3aa: ATSRDRGQETQY
v_gene: TRBV3-1/TRBV3-2; j_gene: TRBJ2-2; CDR3aa: ASSFGLAGVTGELF
v_gene: TRBV5-4; j_gene: TRBJ2-5; CDR3aa: ASSPVGETQY
v_gene: TRBV2; j_gene: TRBJ1-4; CDR3aa: ASSYATNEKLF
v_gene: TRBV2; j_gene: TRBJ2-5; CDR3aa: ASSGGGTQY
v_gene: TRBV15; j_gene: TRBJ2-3; CDR3aa: ATSRVVQDTQY
v_gene: TRBV3-1/TRBV3-2; j_gene: TRBJ1-2; CDR3aa: ASSQDWGQGGYT
v_gene: TRBV5-1; j_gene: TRBJ2-1; CDR3aa: ASSLGHGQGSYNEQF
v_gene: TRBV19; j_gene: TRBJ2-7; CDR3aa: ASSIVAGESYEQY
v_gene: TRBV7-2; j_gene: TRBJ1-5; CDR3aa: ASSLDRTGAQPQH
v_gene: TRBV7-2; j_gene: TRBJ1-5; CDR3aa: ASSSMTGDQPQH
v_gene: TRBV27; j_gene: TRBJ2-7; CDR3aa: ASSLLAGGIYEQY
v_gene: TRBV7-8; j_gene: TRBJ1-4; CDR3aa: ASSQDAQERKLF
v_gene: TRBV7-2; j_gene: TRBJ2-1; CDR3aa: ASSLAGLLADEQF
v_gene: TRBV9; j_gene: TRBJ1-3; CDR3aa: ASSNFRNTIY
v_gene: TRBV5-8; j_gene: TRBJ1-6; CDR3aa: ASSPFRTGWNNSPLH
v_gene: TRBV9; j_gene: TRBJ2-3; CDR3aa: ASSIHRRGGTDTQY
v_gene: TRBV18; j_gene: TRBJ1-5; CDR3aa: ASSPISDSQPQH
v_gene: TRBV10-2; j_gene: TRBJ1-5; CDR3aa: ASAGGGQPQH
v_gene: TRBV27; j_gene: TRBJ1-3; CDR3aa: ASSFVGASGNTIY
v_gene: TRBV5-1; j_gene: TRBJ1-4; CDR3aa: ASSLTPGPTNEKLF
v_gene: TRBV6-6; j_gene: TRBJ1-1; CDR3aa: ASRVDRVGNTEAF
v_gene: TRBV24-1; j_gene: TRBJ1-5; CDR3aa: ATRDSPNQPQH
v_gene: TRBV2; j_gene: TRBJ1-5; CDR3aa: ASSFFRVNQPQH
v_gene: TRBV30; j_gene: TRBJ2-3; CDR3aa: ARGASFSTDTQY
v_gene: TRBV9; j_gene: TRBJ2-3; CDR3aa: ASSVGGLGSTDTQY
v_gene: TRBV5-1; j_gene: TRBJ1-2; CDR3aa: ASSSQGKGNGYT
v_gene: TRBV7-9; j_gene: TRBJ1-4; CDR3aa: ASSQQGPGNEKLF
v_gene: TRBV3-1/TRBV3-2; j_gene: TRBJ1-1; CDR3aa: ASSQEGANTEAF
v_gene: TRBV5-6; j_gene: TRBJ1-5; CDR3aa: ASSSTGSNQPQH